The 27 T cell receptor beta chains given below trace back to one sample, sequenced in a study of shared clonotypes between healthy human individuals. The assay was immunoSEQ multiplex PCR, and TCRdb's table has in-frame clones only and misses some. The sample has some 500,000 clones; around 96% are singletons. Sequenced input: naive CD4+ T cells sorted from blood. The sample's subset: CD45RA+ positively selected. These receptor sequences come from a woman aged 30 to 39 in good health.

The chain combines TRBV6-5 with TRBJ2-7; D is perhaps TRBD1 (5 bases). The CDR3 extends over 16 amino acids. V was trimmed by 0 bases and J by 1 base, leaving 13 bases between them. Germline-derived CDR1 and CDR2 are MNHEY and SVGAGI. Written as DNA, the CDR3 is TGTGCCAGCAGTTACTCCTATCCGGCAGGGTCCTACGAGCAGTACTTC. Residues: CASSYSYPAGSYEQYF.

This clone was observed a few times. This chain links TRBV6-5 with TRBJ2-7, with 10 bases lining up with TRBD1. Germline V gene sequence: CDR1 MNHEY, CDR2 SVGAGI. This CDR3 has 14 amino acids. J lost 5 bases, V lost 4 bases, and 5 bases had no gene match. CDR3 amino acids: CASSFRQGAHEQYF. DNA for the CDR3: TGTGCCAGCAGTTTCCGACAGGGGGCCCACGAGCAGTACTTC.

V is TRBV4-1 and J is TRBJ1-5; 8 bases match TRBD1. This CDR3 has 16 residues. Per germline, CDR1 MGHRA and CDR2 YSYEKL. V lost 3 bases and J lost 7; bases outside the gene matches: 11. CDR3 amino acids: CASSQGGQGGRQPQHF. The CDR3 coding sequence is TGCGCCAGCAGCCAGGGAGGACAGGGTGGCAGGCAGCCCCAGCATTTT.

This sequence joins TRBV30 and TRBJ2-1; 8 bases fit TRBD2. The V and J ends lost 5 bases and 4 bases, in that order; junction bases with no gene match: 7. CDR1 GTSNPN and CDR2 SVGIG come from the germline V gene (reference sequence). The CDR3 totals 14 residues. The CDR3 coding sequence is TGTGCCTGGGAATTCAGCGGGAGTTACAATGAGCAGTTCTTC. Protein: CAWEFSGSYNEQFF.

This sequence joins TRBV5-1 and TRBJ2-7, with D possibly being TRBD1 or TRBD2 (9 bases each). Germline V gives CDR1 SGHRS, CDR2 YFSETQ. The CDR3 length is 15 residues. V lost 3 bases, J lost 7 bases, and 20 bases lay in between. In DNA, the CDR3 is TGCGCCAGCAGCTCTAGCGGGACAGGGTACCCGGAGCAGTACTTC. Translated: CASSSSGTGYPEQYF. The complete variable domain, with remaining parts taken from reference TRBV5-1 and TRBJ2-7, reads KAGVTQTPRYLIKTRGQQVTLSCSPISGHRSVSWYQQTPGQGLQFLFEYFSETQRNKGNFPGRFSGRQFSNSRSEMNVSTLELGDSALYLCASSSSGTGYPEQYFGPGTRLTVT.

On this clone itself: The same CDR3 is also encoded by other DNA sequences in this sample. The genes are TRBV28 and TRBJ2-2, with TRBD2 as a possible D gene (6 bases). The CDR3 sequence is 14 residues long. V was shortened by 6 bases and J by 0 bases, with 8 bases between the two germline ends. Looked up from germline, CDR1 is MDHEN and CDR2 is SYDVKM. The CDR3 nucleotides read TGTGCCAGCAGCACGGGGGCGAACACCGGGGAGCTGTTTTTT. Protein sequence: CASSTGANTGELFF.

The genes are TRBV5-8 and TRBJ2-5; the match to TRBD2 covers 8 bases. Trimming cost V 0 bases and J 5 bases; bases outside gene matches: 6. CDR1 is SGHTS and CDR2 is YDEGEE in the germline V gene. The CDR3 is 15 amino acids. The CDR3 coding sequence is TGTGCCAGCAGCTTGGGGACTAGCCTTGGTGAGACCCAGTACTTC. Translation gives CASSLGTSLGETQYF.

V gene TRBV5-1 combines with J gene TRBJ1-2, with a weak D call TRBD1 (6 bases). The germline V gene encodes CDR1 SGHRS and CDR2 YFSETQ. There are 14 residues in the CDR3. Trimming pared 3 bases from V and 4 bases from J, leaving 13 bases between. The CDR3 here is CASSSEGQFYGYTF. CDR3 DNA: TGCGCCAGCAGCTCCGAAGGACAGTTCTATGGCTACACCTTC.

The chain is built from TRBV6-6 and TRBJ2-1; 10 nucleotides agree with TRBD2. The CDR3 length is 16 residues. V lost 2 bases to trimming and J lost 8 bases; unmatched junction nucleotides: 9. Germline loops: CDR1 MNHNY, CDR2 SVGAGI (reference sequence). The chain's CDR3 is CASSYGSSGSGYEQFF. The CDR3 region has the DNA TGTGCCAGCAGTTACGGGTCTAGCGGGAGTGGGTATGAGCAGTTCTTC.

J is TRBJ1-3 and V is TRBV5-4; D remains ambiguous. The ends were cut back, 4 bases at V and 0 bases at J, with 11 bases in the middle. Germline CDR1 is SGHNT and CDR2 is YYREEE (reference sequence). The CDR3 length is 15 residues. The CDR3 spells CASSPGGISGNTIYF. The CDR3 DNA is TGTGCCAGCAGCCCTGGTGGCATCTCTGGAAACACCATATATTTT.

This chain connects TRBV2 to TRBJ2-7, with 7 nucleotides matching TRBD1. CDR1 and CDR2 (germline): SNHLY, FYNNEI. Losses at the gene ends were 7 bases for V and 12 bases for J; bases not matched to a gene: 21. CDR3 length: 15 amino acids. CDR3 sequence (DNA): TGTGCCAGCACCACCCCCACCAGACAGGGACCCAACACGTACTTC. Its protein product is CASTTPTRQGPNTYF.

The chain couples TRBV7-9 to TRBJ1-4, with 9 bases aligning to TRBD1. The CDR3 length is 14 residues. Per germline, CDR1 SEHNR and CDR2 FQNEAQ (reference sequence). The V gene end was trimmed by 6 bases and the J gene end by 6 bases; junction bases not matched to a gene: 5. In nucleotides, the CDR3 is TGTGCCAGCAGGATGACAGGGGGGGATGAAAAACTGTTTTTT. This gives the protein CASRMTGGDEKLFF.

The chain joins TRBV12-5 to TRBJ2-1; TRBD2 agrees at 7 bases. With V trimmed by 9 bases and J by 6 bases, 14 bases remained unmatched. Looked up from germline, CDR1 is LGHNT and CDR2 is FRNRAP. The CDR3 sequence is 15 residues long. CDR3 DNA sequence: TGTGCTAGCTCTACCAGCGGGACTCTCTTCAATGAGCAGTTCTTC. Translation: CASSTSGTLFNEQFF.

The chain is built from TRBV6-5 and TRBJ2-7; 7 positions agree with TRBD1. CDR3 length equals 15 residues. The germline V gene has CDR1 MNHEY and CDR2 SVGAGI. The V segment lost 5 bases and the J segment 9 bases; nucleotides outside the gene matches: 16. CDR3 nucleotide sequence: TGTGCCAGCAGTCACACGTTCGGACAGGAAAAGCGGCAGTACTTC. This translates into CASSHTFGQEKRQYF.

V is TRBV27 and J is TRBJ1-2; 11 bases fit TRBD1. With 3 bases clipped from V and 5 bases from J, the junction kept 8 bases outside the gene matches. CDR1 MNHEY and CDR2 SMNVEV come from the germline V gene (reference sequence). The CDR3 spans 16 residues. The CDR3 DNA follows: TGTGCCAGCAGTTTCCTCGGACAGGGGGCTTTGTATGGCTACACCTTC. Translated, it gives CASSFLGQGALYGYTF.

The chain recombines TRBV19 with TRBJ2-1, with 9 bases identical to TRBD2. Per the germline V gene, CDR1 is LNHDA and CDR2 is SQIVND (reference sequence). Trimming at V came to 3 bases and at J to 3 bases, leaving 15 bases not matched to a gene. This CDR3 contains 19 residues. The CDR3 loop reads CASSMRASGARTLYNEQFF. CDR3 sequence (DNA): TGTGCCAGTAGTATGAGGGCTAGCGGGGCAAGGACCCTCTACAATGAGCAGTTCTTC. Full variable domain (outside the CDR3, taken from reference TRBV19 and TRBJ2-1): DGGITQSPKYLFRKEGQNVTLSCEQNLNHDAMYWYRQDPGQGLRLIYYSQIVNDFQKGDIAEGYSVSREKKESFPLTVTSAQKNPTAFYLCASSMRASGARTLYNEQFFGPGTRLTVL.

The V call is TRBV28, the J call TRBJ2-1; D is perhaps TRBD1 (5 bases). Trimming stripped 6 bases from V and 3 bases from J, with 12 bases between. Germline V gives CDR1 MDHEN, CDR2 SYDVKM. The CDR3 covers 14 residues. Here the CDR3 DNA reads TGTGCCAGCAGAAGGGGTATAAACTACAATGAGCAGTTCTTC. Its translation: CASRRGINYNEQFF.

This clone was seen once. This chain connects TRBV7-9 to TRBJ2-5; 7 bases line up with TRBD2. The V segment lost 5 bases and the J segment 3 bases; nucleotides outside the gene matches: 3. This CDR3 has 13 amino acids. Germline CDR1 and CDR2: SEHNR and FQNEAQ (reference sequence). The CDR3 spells CASSQTSEETQYF. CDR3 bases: TGTGCCAGCAGCCAAACTAGCGAAGAGACCCAGTACTTC.

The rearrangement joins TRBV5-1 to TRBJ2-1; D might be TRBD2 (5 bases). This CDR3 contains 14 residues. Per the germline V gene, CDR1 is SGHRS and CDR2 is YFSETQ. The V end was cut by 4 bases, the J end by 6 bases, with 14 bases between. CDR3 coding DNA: TGCGCCAGCAGCGCGGGTCAGTGGGGCAATGAGCAGTTCTTC. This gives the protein CASSAGQWGNEQFF.

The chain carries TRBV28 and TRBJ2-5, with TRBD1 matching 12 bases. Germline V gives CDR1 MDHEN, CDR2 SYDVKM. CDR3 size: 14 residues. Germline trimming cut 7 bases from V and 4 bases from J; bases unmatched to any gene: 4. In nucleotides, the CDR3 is TGTGCCAGCAAGCCGGGACAGGGGGCAGAGACCCAGTACTTC. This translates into CASKPGQGAETQYF.

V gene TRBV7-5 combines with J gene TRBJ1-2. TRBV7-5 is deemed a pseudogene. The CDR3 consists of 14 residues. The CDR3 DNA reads TGTGTCAGAAGCTTAGCGCCTCTGATGGAGGGCTACACCTTC. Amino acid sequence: CVRSLAPLMEGYTF.

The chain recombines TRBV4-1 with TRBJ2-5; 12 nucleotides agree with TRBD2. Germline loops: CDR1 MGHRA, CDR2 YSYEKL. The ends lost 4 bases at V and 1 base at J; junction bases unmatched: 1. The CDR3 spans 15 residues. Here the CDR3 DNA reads TGCGCCAGCAGCCGACTAGCGGGAGTCCAAGAGACCCAGTACTTC. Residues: CASSRLAGVQETQYF.

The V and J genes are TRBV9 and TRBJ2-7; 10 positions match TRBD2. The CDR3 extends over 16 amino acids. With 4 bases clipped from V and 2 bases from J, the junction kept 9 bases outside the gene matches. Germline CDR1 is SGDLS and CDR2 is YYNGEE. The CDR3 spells CASSPLFSGRPYEQYF. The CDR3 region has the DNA TGTGCCAGCAGCCCCTTATTTAGCGGGAGGCCCTACGAGCAGTACTTC.

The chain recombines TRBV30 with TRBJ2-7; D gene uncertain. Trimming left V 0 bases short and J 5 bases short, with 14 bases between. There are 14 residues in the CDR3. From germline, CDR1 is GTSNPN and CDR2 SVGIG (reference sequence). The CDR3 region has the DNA TGTGCCTGGAGTGTACTACGGTACCTAGACGAGCAGTACTTC. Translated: CAWSVLRYLDEQYF.

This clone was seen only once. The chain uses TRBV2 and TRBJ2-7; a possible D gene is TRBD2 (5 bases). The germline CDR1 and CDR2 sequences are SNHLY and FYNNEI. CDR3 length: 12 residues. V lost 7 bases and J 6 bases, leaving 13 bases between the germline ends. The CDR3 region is CASILGRAEQYF. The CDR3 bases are TGTGCCAGCATATTAGGGCGGGCCGAGCAGTACTTC. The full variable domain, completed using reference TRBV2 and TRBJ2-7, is EPEVTQTPSHQVTQMGQEVILRCVPISNHLYFYWYRQILGQKVEFLVSFYNNEISEKSEIFDDQFSVERPDGSNFTLKIRSTKLEDSAMYFCASILGRAEQYFGPGTRLTVT.

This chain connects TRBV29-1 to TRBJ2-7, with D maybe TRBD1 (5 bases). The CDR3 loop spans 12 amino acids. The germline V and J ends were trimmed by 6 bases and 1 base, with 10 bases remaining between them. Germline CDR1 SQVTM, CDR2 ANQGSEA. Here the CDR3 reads CSVTTASYEQYF. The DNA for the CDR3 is TGCAGCGTCACGACAGCTTCCTACGAGCAGTACTTC.

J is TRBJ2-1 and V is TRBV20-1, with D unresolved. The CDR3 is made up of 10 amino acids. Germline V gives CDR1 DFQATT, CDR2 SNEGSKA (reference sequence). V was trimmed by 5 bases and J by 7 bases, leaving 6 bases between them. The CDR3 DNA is TGCAGTGCTTCTTGGAATGAGCAGTTCTTC. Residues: CSASWNEQFF.